This TCR beta chain was found in a study of low-dose radiotherapy and immunotherapy resistance in tumors. Study summary: Intravenous ipilimumab 1 mg/kg every six weeks was given with nivolumab 240 mg every two weeks.

This clonotype occurred many times. Looked up from germline, CDR1 is SNHLY and CDR2 is FYNNEI. The CDR3 extends over 12 amino acids. The V end lost 4 bases, the J end lost 3 bases, and 3 bases lay between the germline ends. TRAV- and TRBV-specific primers primed first-strand cDNA, covering alpha and beta chains. TCR amplification involved around 22 PCR cycles with a constant-region primer and V-primer adapter. TCRdb called the reads again in MiXCR, with one record for every CDR3 protein. The top ten clones hold less than 6% of a sample with around 90,000 distinct CDR3 sequences, approximately 17% of them seen once. Stated time point: before trial treatment. The donors' regimen was nivolumab, ipilimumab, aspirin, low-dose cyclophosphamide and low-dose radiotherapy.

The source material was PBMCs, sampled before treatment. The receptor's source is a male donor with prostate cancer. The chain links TRBV2 to TRBJ2-2; the D is unclear. DNA of the CDR3: TGTGCCAGCAGTGCCGACACCGGGGAGCTGTTTTTT. Protein: CASSADTGELFF. The full variable domain, with the rest looked up from reference TRBV2 and TRBJ2-2, is EPEVTQTPSHQVTQMGQEVILRCVPISNHLYFYWYRQILGQKVEFLVSFYNNEISEKSEIFDDQFSVERPDGSNFTLKIRSTKLEDSAMYFCASSADTGELFFGEGSRLTVL.